This T cell receptor beta chain was observed in a study of blood T cell repertoires in COVID-19. Across the whole study: The United States, Italy and Spain provided the acute and convalescent COVID-19 samples. PBMCs, B-cell-depleted T cells, or T cells provided the cDNA or gDNA that made up the material.

Germline-derived CDR1 and CDR2 are KGHSH and LQKENI. CDR3 length equals 14 residues. Trimming left V 3 bases short and J 4 bases short, with 12 bases between. Per the original data handling: Reference gene primer amplification gave estimated nucleated cell counts. Produced via immunoSEQ multiplex PCR; TCRdb's table is partial and in-frame only. V and J calls and clone size are given by that table; D and trimming were obtained from the DNA. The table includes some 150,000 clones, 87% detected once. Source material: peripheral blood. The clonotype originates from a man younger than 30 with active or convalescent COVID-19. J is TRBJ1-1 and V is TRBV18; D remains unclear. The CDR3 DNA sequence: TGTGCCAGCTCACCGACCGGGAAGGGCACTGAAGCTTTCTTT. As protein: CASSPTGKGTEAFF.